Presented here are 20 T cell receptor beta chains from one specimen sequenced in a study of T cell responses to AZD1222 COVID-19 vaccine. Produced via immunoSEQ multiplex PCR; TCRdb's table is partial and in-frame only. The repertoire has about 120,000 clones, about 88% of them found once; the top ten carry about 2.9%. The sequences come from peripheral blood, collected 28 days after the second AZD1222 dose. These receptors were collected from an adult who received the AZD1222 COVID-19 vaccine.

The chain joins TRBV20-1 to TRBJ1-1; D unclear. Trimming took off 2 bases at V and 5 bases at J, with 6 bases between the two ends. Germline CDR1 and CDR2: DFQATT and SNEGSKA (reference sequence). The CDR3 contains 11 residues. CDR3 DNA: TGCAGTGCTAGAACGGAGACTGAAGCTTTCTTT. This codes for CSARTETEAFF.

V is TRBV5-1 and J is TRBJ2-1, with D perhaps being TRBD1 or TRBD2 (5 bases each). Germline CDR1 reads SGHRS; CDR2 reads YFSETQ. V gave up 0 bases and J gave up 0 bases, with 16 bases separating them. The length of the CDR3 is 18 residues. The CDR3 region is CASSLEPLGTYSYNEQFF. The CDR3 nucleotides read TGCGCCAGCAGCTTGGAGCCGTTAGGGACCTACTCCTACAATGAGCAGTTCTTC.

This clone was picked up a small number of times. The chain combines TRBV5-5 with TRBJ1-1; D not resolved. Germline V gene lookup returns CDR1 SGHKS and CDR2 YYEKEE (reference sequence). CDR3 size: 14 residues. The V end lost 0 bases, the J end lost 4 bases, and 10 bases lay between the germline ends. This CDR3 is CASSLGALITEAFF. The CDR3 DNA reads as TGTGCCAGCAGCTTGGGGGCCCTGATCACTGAAGCTTTCTTT. Full variable domain (rest looked up from reference TRBV5-5 and TRBJ1-1): DAGVTQSPTHLIKTRGQQVTLRCSPISGHKSVSWYQQVLGQGPQFIFQYYEKEERGRGNFPDRFSARQFPNYSSELNVNALLLGDSALYLCASSLGALITEAFFGQGTRLTVV.

The V and J genes are TRBV4-1 and TRBJ2-7, with a weak D call TRBD1 (7 bases). Germline CDR1 and CDR2: MGHRA and YSYEKL. The CDR3 length is 15 residues. The ends were cut back, 0 bases at V and 3 bases at J, with 12 bases in the middle. CDR3 protein: CASSQEAGGIYEQYF. In DNA, the CDR3 is TGCGCCAGCAGCCAAGAGGCAGGGGGGATCTACGAGCAGTACTTC.

This sequence joins TRBV6-2 or TRBV6-3 and TRBJ2-5; 7 bases line up with TRBD1. The germline V gene encodes CDR1 MNHEY and CDR2 SVGEGT. J was trimmed by 6 bases and V by 4 bases; bases with no gene match: 14. The CDR3 runs to 16 residues. The CDR3: CASSSDDVQGTKTQYF. The CDR3 nucleotides are TGTGCCAGCAGTTCCGACGATGTACAGGGGACGAAGACCCAGTACTTC.

The chain is built from TRBV4-1 and TRBJ2-3, with 7 positions matching TRBD1. V dropped 5 bases and J dropped 0; count of bases not matched to a gene: 8. This CDR3 spans 16 amino acids. Per the germline V gene, CDR1 is MGHRA and CDR2 is YSYEKL. The CDR3 is CASSTRQGASTDTQYF. The CDR3 DNA sequence: TGCGCCAGCAGCACCCGACAGGGCGCAAGCACAGATACGCAGTATTTT.

The V call is TRBV6-5, the J call TRBJ2-7; 7 nucleotides agree with TRBD2. The trim removed 8 bases at V and 2 bases at J, leaving 9 bases unmatched. The CDR3 totals 14 residues. From germline, CDR1 is MNHEY and CDR2 SVGAGI. For the CDR3, the DNA is TGTGCCAGCCAAAGGGAGGGGAAAACCTACGAGCAGTACTTC. Amino acids: CASQREGKTYEQYF.

This clone has a handful of counts. The gene calls are TRBV7-2 and TRBJ2-5; 7 nucleotides match TRBD2. Germline values: CDR1 SGHTA, CDR2 FQGNSA. This CDR3 has 15 residues. With 5 bases clipped from V and 2 bases from J, the junction kept 8 bases outside the gene matches. CDR3 bases: TGTGCCAGCAGCCCCGGGGGAGCGGGGCAAGAGACCCAGTACTTC. Translated, it gives CASSPGGAGQETQYF.

The chain employs TRBV30 and TRBJ1-4; D unresolved. Between the trimmed V and J ends, which lost 0 bases and 8 bases, there was a span of 16 bases. Germline V CDR1 and CDR2: GTSNPN, SVGIG (reference sequence). CDR3 size: 15 residues. In nucleotides, the CDR3 is TGTGCCTGGAGTGTAGAACGAGGAGGATACGAAAAACTGTTTTTT. Residues: CAWSVERGGYEKLFF.

This sequence joins TRBV6-5 and TRBJ1-1; D gene uncertain. CDR3 length equals 14 residues. V was shortened by 2 bases and J by 4 bases, with 11 bases between the two germline ends. In germline, CDR1 is MNHEY, CDR2 SVGAGI. CDR3 amino acids: CASSYRVDGTEAFF. CDR3 in DNA: TGTGCCAGCAGTTACAGGGTGGACGGCACTGAAGCTTTCTTT.

The chain links TRBV6-5 to TRBJ2-5; the match to TRBD1 covers 10 bases. The CDR3 contains 14 residues. Germline V gene lookup returns CDR1 MNHEY and CDR2 SVGAGI. Losses at the gene ends were 7 bases for V and 5 bases for J; bases not matched to a gene: 7. CDR3 sequence: CASTRQGAWETQYF. The DNA for the CDR3 is TGTGCCAGCACTCGACAGGGGGCATGGGAGACCCAGTACTTC.

V and J are TRBV5-5 and TRBJ2-7, with 7 bases that match TRBD1. This CDR3 spans 14 amino acids. J was trimmed by 3 bases and V by 4 bases; bases with no gene match: 7. Per the germline V gene, CDR1 is SGHKS and CDR2 is YYEKEE (reference sequence). CDR3 coding DNA: TGTGCCAGCAGCAAGGGACAGAGCTACTACGAGCAGTACTTC. This codes for CASSKGQSYYEQYF.

V and J are TRBV28 and TRBJ1-2; D unresolved. Germline V lookup: CDR1 MDHEN, CDR2 SYDVKM. The CDR3 is 14 amino acids. Trimming took 2 bases from V and 3 from J, leaving 10 bases between them. The CDR3 sequence: CASSLGLQYYGYTF. CDR3 nucleotide sequence: TGTGCCAGCAGTTTAGGGCTCCAGTACTATGGCTACACCTTC.

V and J are TRBV12-3 or TRBV12-4 and TRBJ1-2, with D perhaps TRBD1 (6 bases). The CDR3 spans 12 residues. V dropped 6 bases and J dropped 5 bases, with 10 bases sitting between them. CDR3 region: CASRGGGYGYTF. For the CDR3, the DNA is TGTGCCAGCAGGGGGGGCGGTTATGGCTACACCTTC.

This clone was found a few times. The genes are TRBV5-8 and TRBJ2-5; TRBD1 agrees at 9 bases. V trimming: 4 bases; J trimming: 6 bases; junction bases outside the gene matches: 13. The CDR3 covers 16 residues. Germline CDR1 reads SGHTS; CDR2 reads YDEGEE. Written as DNA, the CDR3 is TGTGCCAGCAGCCTTCCCGGGACAGGGTTCCTTAAGACCCAGTACTTC. Protein product: CASSLPGTGFLKTQYF. Together with reference TRBV5-8 and TRBJ2-5, the CDR3 gives the full variable domain: EAGVTQSPTHLIKTRGQQATLRCSPISGHTSVYWYQQALGLGLQFLLWYDEGEERNRGNFPPRFSGRQFPNYSSELNVNALELEDSALYLCASSLPGTGFLKTQYFGPGTRLLVL.

As regards this clone: Since the CDR3 does not end with the conserved phenylalanine or tryptophan, this likely comes from a read error. J is TRBJ1-2 and V is TRBV7-2; D not resolved. The CDR3 extends over 14 amino acids. Germline V gene data show CDR1 as SGHTA and CDR2 as FQGNSA. V gave up 1 base and J gave up 0 bases, with 6 bases separating them. The CDR3 sequence is CASSLGPANYGYTL. The CDR3 bases are TGTGCCAGCAGCTTAGGGCCAGCTAACTATGGCTACACCCTC.

This chain joins TRBV28 and TRBJ1-2, with D perhaps TRBD1 (5 bases). V was trimmed by 2 bases and J by 8 bases, leaving 15 bases between them. CDR1 is MDHEN and CDR2 is SYDVKM in the germline V gene. The CDR3 extends over 14 amino acids. The DNA of the CDR3 is TGTGCCAGCAGTTTAACCTCAGGGATTTGGGGCTACACCTTC. It translates to CASSLTSGIWGYTF.

The chain links TRBV30 to TRBJ1-3; D remains unclear. V lost 1 base to trimming and J lost 0 bases, with 19 bases between them. Germline CDR1 and CDR2: GTSNPN and SVGIG (reference sequence). CDR3 size: 18 residues. The CDR3 nucleotides read TGTGCCTGGAGTGAATTCCCTTGGCAGGCAAGCTCTGGAAACACCATATATTTT. It translates to CAWSEFPWQASSGNTIYF.

V is TRBV7-9 and J is TRBJ2-5; possibly TRBD2 for D (6 bases). From germline, CDR1 is SEHNR and CDR2 FQNEAQ (reference sequence). V gave up 5 bases and J gave up 1 base, with 14 bases separating them. This CDR3 contains 15 residues. The CDR3 DNA reads as TGTGCCAGCAGCGGCCTTTACGGGGGCCAAGAGACCCAGTACTTC. Residues: CASSGLYGGQETQYF.

This clone turned up a few times. V and J are TRBV5-6 and TRBJ1-2, with 8 positions matching TRBD1. Trimming at V came to 1 base and at J to 4 bases, leaving 3 bases not matched to a gene. The CDR3 runs to 14 residues. Germline V gene data show CDR1 as SGHDT and CDR2 as YYEEEE. CDR3 in amino acids: CASSLQGASYGYTF. In nucleotides, the CDR3 is TGTGCCAGCAGCTTGCAGGGGGCCTCCTATGGCTACACCTTC.